A selection of T cell receptor beta chains follows, all from one sample in a study of shared clonotypes between healthy human individuals. Profiled with immunoSEQ multiplex PCR; TCRdb holds only in-frame clones, not every one. The sample carries roughly 2 million clones, 95% recorded once. The material sequenced was naive CD4+ T cells sorted from blood. These receptors were obtained from a young man in good health. Each CDR3 is given with its conserved first and last residue. A D gene is named only where the DNA matches it firmly. Clone size is shown for a subset of rows, as once, few, many or a class of expanded clone.

V: TRBV5-1
J: TRBJ2-7
D: -
size: -
DNA: TGCGCCAGCAGCTTGGGTATGGGATACGAGCAGTACTTC
CDR3: CASSLGMGYEQYF

V: TRBV28
J: TRBJ2-7
D: TRBD2
size: -
DNA: TGTGCCAGCAGTTTAGTAAGCGGGGGTGACGAGCAGTACTTC
CDR3: CASSLVSGGDEQYF

V: TRBV19
J: TRBJ1-5
D: -
size: once
DNA: TGTGCCAGTAGTATGACAGTGCTTTGGGGCAATCAGCCCCAGCATTTT
CDR3: CASSMTVLWGNQPQHF

V: TRBV5-4
J: TRBJ2-7
D: TRBD2
size: -
DNA: TGTGCCAGCAGCCGATGGACTAGCGGCTCCTACGAGCAGTACTTC
CDR3: CASSRWTSGSYEQYF

V: TRBV7-2
J: TRBJ2-7
D: TRBD2
size: -
DNA: TGTGCCAGCAGCCCGGGAGGGAGGGCGGGCGAGCAGTACTTC
CDR3: CASSPGGRAGEQYF

V: TRBV6-1
J: TRBJ2-6
D: -
size: -
DNA: TGTGCCAGCGAAATCACTGGGGCCAACGTCCTGACTTTC
CDR3: CASEITGANVLTF

V: TRBV5-1
J: TRBJ2-7
D: -
size: -
DNA: TGCGCCAGCAGCTTGGATCTCGGGTATGGCTACGAGCAGTACTTC
CDR3: CASSLDLGYGYEQYF

V: TRBV18
J: TRBJ1-1
D: TRBD1
size: once
DNA: TGTGCCAGCTCGTTGACAGGGGAAGCTTTCTTT
CDR3: CASSLTGEAFF

V: TRBV6-6
J: TRBJ2-3
D: TRBD1
size: -
DNA: TGTGCCAGCAGCCGGCCGGACAGGGGCACAGATACGCAGTATTTT
CDR3: CASSRPDRGTDTQYF

V: TRBV11-2
J: TRBJ1-2
D: -
size: -
DNA: TGTGCCAGCAGGCGGCCTTATTCCAGGGAGATGTCCCGCACCTTC
CDR3: CASRRPYSREMSRTF

V: TRBV4-1
J: TRBJ2-2
D: -
size: -
DNA: TGCGCCAGCAGCCAAAGGGCGAGGGAGCTGTTTTTT
CDR3: CASSQRARELFF

V: TRBV29-1
J: TRBJ1-1
D: -
size: -
DNA: TGCAGCGTTGTACGCAGTCCCACTGAAGCTTTCTTT
CDR3: CSVVRSPTEAFF

V: TRBV7-2
J: TRBJ1-2
D: TRBD1
size: -
DNA: TGTGCCAGCAGCTTCAGACAGGGGGTTCGGCACTATGGCTACACCTTC
CDR3: CASSFRQGVRHYGYTF

V: TRBV30
J: TRBJ1-4
D: -
size: -
DNA: TGTGCCTGGAGTGGGACATCGGGTGAAAAACTGTTTTTT
CDR3: CAWSGTSGEKLFF

V: TRBV7-9
J: TRBJ2-7
D: TRBD2
size: -
DNA: TGTGCCAGCAGCTTAGCCGGGACTAGCGGGAAGGTCGAGCAGTACTTC
CDR3: CASSLAGTSGKVEQYF

V: TRBV15
J: TRBJ1-5
D: TRBD1
size: -
DNA: TGTGCCACCAGCAGAGATTACACAGGGGACCAGCCCCAGCATTTT
CDR3: CATSRDYTGDQPQHF

V: TRBV10-3
J: TRBJ2-1
D: -
size: -
DNA: TGTGCCATCAGTCTAGGGAGCAATGAGCAGTTCTTC
CDR3: CAISLGSNEQFF

V: TRBV12-5
J: TRBJ2-7
D: -
size: -
DNA: TGTGCTAGTCTCGGGCCAGGGAGCTACGAGCAGTACTTC
CDR3: CASLGPGSYEQYF

V: TRBV21-1
J: TRBJ2-1
D: -
size: -
DNA: TGTGCCAGCAGCAAACCAGTAGCCGCCTACAATGAGCAGTTCTTC
CDR3: CASSKPVAAYNEQFF

V: TRBV5-4
J: TRBJ1-5
D: -
size: -
DNA: TGTGCCAGCAGCTTGGCAGGGGCAGGGCCCCAGCATTTT
CDR3: CASSLAGAGPQHF